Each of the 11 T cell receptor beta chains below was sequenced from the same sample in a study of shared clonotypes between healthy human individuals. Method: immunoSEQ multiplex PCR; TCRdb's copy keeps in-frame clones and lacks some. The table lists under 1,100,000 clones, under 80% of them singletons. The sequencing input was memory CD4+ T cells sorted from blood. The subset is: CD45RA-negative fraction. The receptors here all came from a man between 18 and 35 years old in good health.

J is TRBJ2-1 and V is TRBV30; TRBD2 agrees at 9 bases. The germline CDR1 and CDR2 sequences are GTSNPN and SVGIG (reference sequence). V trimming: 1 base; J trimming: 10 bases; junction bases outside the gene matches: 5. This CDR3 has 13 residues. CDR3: CAWSGSGRGEQFF. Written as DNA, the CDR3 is TGTGCCTGGAGTGGTAGCGGGAGAGGGGAGCAGTTCTTC.

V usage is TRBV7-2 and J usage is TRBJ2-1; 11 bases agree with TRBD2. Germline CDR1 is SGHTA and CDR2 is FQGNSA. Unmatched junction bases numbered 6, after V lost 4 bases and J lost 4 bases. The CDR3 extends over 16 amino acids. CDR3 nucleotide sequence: TGTGCCAGCAGCTCGATTGGGACTAGCGGTTACAATGAGCAGTTCTTC. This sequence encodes CASSSIGTSGYNEQFF.

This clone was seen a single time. CDR3 DNA sequence: TGTGCCAGCAGCGTAGGGGGGCAGGCTAGCACAGATACGCAGTATTTT. It is translated as CASSVGGQASTDTQYF. The chain uses TRBV9 and TRBJ2-3, with D perhaps TRBD1 (6 bases). This CDR3 has 16 amino acids. Germline CDR1 reads SGDLS; CDR2 reads YYNGEE. V was shortened by 0 bases and J by 0 bases, with 11 bases between the two germline ends.

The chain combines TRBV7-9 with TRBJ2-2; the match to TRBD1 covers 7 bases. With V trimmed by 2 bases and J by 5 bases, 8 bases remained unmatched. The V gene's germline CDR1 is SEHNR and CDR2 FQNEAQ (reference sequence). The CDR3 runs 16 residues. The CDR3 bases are TGTGCCAGCAGCTTAAGCGCGGCAGGGGGAACCGGGGAGCTGTTTTTT. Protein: CASSLSAAGGTGELFF.

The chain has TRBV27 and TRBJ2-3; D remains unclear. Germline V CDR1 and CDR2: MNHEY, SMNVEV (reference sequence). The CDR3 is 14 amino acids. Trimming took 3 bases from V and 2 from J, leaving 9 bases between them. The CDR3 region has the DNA TGTGCCAGCAGTTTGAAACTACTCACAGATACGCAGTATTTT. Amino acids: CASSLKLLTDTQYF.

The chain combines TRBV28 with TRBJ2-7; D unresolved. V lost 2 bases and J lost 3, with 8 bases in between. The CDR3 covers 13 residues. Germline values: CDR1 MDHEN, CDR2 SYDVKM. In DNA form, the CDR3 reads TGTGCCAGCAGTTTAAGTGGGGTCTACGAGCAGTACTTC. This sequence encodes CASSLSGVYEQYF.

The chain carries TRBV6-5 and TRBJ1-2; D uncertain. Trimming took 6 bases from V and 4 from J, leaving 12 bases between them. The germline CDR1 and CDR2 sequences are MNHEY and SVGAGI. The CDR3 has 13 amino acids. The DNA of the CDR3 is TGTGCCAGCAGGCCCAGTGTCCGCTATGGCTACACCTTC. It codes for CASRPSVRYGYTF.

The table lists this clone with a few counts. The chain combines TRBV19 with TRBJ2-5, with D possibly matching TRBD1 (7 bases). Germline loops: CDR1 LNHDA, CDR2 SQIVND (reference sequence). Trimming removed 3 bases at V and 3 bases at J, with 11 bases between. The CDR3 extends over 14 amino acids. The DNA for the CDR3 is TGTGCCAGTAGTATTTCCAGGGGGGAAGAGACCCAGTACTTC. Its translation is CASSISRGEETQYF. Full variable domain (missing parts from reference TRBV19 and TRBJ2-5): DGGITQSPKYLFRKEGQNVTLSCEQNLNHDAMYWYRQDPGQGLRLIYYSQIVNDFQKGDIAEGYSVSREKKESFPLTVTSAQKNPTAFYLCASSISRGEETQYFGPGTRLLVL.

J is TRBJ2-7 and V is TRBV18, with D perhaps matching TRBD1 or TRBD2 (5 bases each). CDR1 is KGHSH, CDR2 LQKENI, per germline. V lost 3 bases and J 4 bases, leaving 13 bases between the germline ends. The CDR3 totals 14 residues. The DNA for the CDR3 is TGTGCCAGCTCACCTCAGGGAGAAGGTTACGAGCAGTACTTC. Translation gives CASSPQGEGYEQYF.

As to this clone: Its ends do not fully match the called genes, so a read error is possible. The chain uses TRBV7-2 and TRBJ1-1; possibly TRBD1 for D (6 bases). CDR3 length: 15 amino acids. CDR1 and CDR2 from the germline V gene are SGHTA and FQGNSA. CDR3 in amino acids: CANSSRQERNTEAFF. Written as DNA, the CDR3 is TGTGCCAACAGCTCAAGACAGGAGAGGAACACTGAAGCTTTCTTT.

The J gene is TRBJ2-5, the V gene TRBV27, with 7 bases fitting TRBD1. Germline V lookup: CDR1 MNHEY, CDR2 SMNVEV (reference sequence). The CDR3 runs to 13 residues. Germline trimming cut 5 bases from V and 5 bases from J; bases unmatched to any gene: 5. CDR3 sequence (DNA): TGTGCCAGCAGTCCTCGACAGGGTGAGACCCAGTACTTC. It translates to CASSPRQGETQYF.